This T cell receptor (beta chain) was observed in a study of blood T cell repertoires in COVID-19. The repertoire was sequenced with immunoSEQ multiplex PCR; TCRdb's copy has only in-frame clones and lacks some. The sample consists of about 350,000 clones, about nine tenths of them appearing once. Trimming cost V 3 bases and J 0 bases, with 9 bases left between them. The germline V gene has CDR1 SNHLY and CDR2 FYNNEI. The CDR3 is made up of 15 amino acids. The receptor was derived from a woman in her 30s who had been exposed to COVID-19. Material: PBMCs or T cells enriched from blood (not recorded which). This chain links TRBV2 with TRBJ1-5; D might be TRBD1 (5 bases). DNA for the CDR3: TGTGCCAGCAGTGATAGGGGTTATAGCAATCAGCCCCAGCATTTT. Residues: CASSDRGYSNQPQHF. Based on the CDR3 plus reference TRBV2 and TRBJ1-5, the full variable domain is EPEVTQTPSHQVTQMGQEVILRCVPISNHLYFYWYRQILGQKVEFLVSFYNNEISEKSEIFDDQFSVERPDGSNFTLKIRSTKLEDSAMYFCASSDRGYSNQPQHFGDGTRLSIL.